Below are 28 T cell receptor beta chains sequenced from a single sample in a study of blood T cell repertoires in COVID-19 (dated by TCRdb to 2020 to 2022). The library was generated by the immunoSEQ multiplex PCR assay. Here the immuneACCESS table is served through TCRdb, limited to in-frame sequences with V and J called. Missing clones are a known gap in these copies; in checked studies unresolved V genes cover under half, and the rest lacks a known reason. The sample has around 50,000 clones on record, over 65% of them singletons. The top ten constitute over 4.5% of the sample. Source material: peripheral blood. These receptors were obtained from a human donor in a cohort sampled during active COVID-19.

The CDR3: CATSDYERGGTDTQYF. In DNA form, the CDR3 reads TGTGCCACCAGTGATTATGAGCGGGGGGGCACAGATACGCAGTATTTT. This chain joins TRBV24-1 and TRBJ2-3; 9 nucleotides agree with TRBD2. The CDR3 has 16 residues. After removal of 2 bases from V and 1 base from J, the junction contained 3 bases not matched to a gene. Germline V gives CDR1 KGHDR, CDR2 SFDVKD.

The rearrangement uses TRBV6-5 and TRBJ2-3; perhaps TRBD1 as D (5 bases). The germline V and J ends were trimmed by 8 bases and 5 bases, with 17 bases remaining between them. CDR1 is MNHEY, CDR2 SVGAGI, per germline. The CDR3 sequence is 14 residues long. The CDR3 DNA reads as TGTGCCAGCGTGGGGCACCGGCCCGGAGATACGCAGTATTTT. Its translation: CASVGHRPGDTQYF.

This chain joins TRBV6-5 and TRBJ2-3; TRBD1 matches at 9 bases. The J segment lost 2 bases and the V segment lost 4 bases, leaving 7 bases of the junction unmatched. The CDR3 is 16 amino acids. Germline V gene data show CDR1 as MNHEY and CDR2 as SVGAGI. CDR3 in DNA: TGTGCCAGCAGTTCGCTGGGGACAGGGAACACAGATACGCAGTATTTT. This gives the protein CASSSLGTGNTDTQYF.

The chain couples TRBV19 to TRBJ2-5; TRBD2 might be the D (6 bases). This CDR3 is built from 15 residues. The germline V gene encodes CDR1 LNHDA and CDR2 SQIVND (reference sequence). V lost 5 bases to trimming and J lost 2 bases, with 15 bases between them. CDR3 amino acids: CASSFLRGPQETQYF. CDR3 nucleotide sequence: TGTGCCAGTAGTTTCCTGCGGGGCCCTCAAGAGACCCAGTACTTC. Complete variable domain (other parts from reference TRBV19 and TRBJ2-5): DGGITQSPKYLFRKEGQNVTLSCEQNLNHDAMYWYRQDPGQGLRLIYYSQIVNDFQKGDIAEGYSVSREKKESFPLTVTSAQKNPTAFYLCASSFLRGPQETQYFGPGTRLLVL.

CDR3 residues: CASSLRGGSYNSPLHF. The CDR3, as DNA: TGTGCCAGCAGCTTACGGGGGGGATCCTATAATTCACCCCTCCACTTT. The gene calls are TRBV7-2 and TRBJ1-6, with a weak D call TRBD1 (5 bases). This CDR3 has 16 residues. The germline CDR1 and CDR2 sequences are SGHTA and FQGNSA. V was cut by 2 bases and J by 1 base, with 9 bases left in between.

The J gene is TRBJ2-3, the V gene TRBV2, with 13 bases fitting TRBD2. Germline CDR1 and CDR2: SNHLY and FYNNEI. This CDR3 comprises 16 residues. V trimming: 6 bases; J trimming: 8 bases; junction bases outside the gene matches: 11. CDR3 DNA sequence: TGTGCCAGCAGGACTATTACTAGCGGGGGGGCGGTTACGCAGTATTTT. This gives the protein CASRTITSGGAVTQYF.

J is TRBJ2-5 and V is TRBV28, with 8 nucleotides matching TRBD1. The CDR3 has 13 amino acids. Looked up from germline, CDR1 is MDHEN and CDR2 is SYDVKM. The CDR3 region has the DNA TGTGTTACAGGGGGTCCAAACCAAGAGACCCAGTACTTC. It encodes CVTGGPNQETQYF.

The chain is built from TRBV5-1 and TRBJ1-1; D is perhaps TRBD1 (5 bases). Germline V gives CDR1 SGHRS, CDR2 YFSETQ. This CDR3 has 14 residues. Trimming cost V 0 bases and J 5 bases, with 11 bases left between them. CDR3 region: CASSLGGGVTEAFF. For the CDR3, the DNA is TGCGCCAGCAGCTTGGGGGGAGGGGTTACTGAAGCTTTCTTT.

This chain joins TRBV28 and TRBJ1-1; 7 nucleotides agree with TRBD1. Germline-derived CDR1 and CDR2 are MDHEN and SYDVKM. V lost 6 bases and J lost 0; bases outside the gene matches: 13. CDR3 length equals 17 residues. CDR3 region: CASRHLGGRRLNTEAFF. The CDR3 DNA sequence: TGTGCCAGCAGACACCTAGGGGGCAGGCGCCTGAACACTGAAGCTTTCTTT.

V usage is TRBV5-5 and J usage is TRBJ1-1; TRBD1 is a possible D gene (6 bases). The CDR3 has 17 residues. V lost 4 bases and J 2 bases, leaving 21 bases between the germline ends. The germline gives CDR1 SGHKS, CDR2 YYEKEE (reference sequence). The CDR3 DNA sequence: TGTGCCAGCAGCCTCGCCTCCTGGGGGCGGCTTAACACTGAAGCTTTCTTT. Translated: CASSLASWGRLNTEAFF.

The rearrangement links TRBV4-2 to TRBJ2-3; 10 nucleotides align to TRBD2. Losses at the gene ends were 4 bases for V and 6 bases for J; bases not matched to a gene: 7. The CDR3 length is 15 residues. Germline V gene lookup returns CDR1 LGHNA and CDR2 YNFKEQ. In DNA, the CDR3 is TGTGCCAGCAGCCCAAGCGGGGGGGGCCGGGATACGCAGTATTTT. It codes for CASSPSGGGRDTQYF.

This clone was observed a few times. CDR3 in DNA: TGTGCCAGCAGCGCCCCCAAGAGAGAAGCTTTCTTT. Translated: CASSAPKREAFF. The J gene is TRBJ1-1, the V gene TRBV9; D gene uncertain. The CDR3 runs to 12 residues. Germline V gene data show CDR1 as SGDLS and CDR2 as YYNGEE. Trimming shortened V by 3 bases and J by 8 bases, and 11 bases separated the two germline ends.

J is TRBJ2-6 and V is TRBV27, with D tentatively TRBD2 (5 bases). Germline V lookup: CDR1 MNHEY, CDR2 SMNVEV (reference sequence). CDR3 length equals 20 residues. Deletions cut 3 bases from V and 2 bases from J, with 23 bases between. Written as DNA, the CDR3 is TGTGCCAGCAGTTTCTCTTGGACTTACAAGGACGGCGCTGGGGCCAACGTCCTGACTTTC. Amino acids: CASSFSWTYKDGAGANVLTF.

The rearrangement uses TRBV7-8 and TRBJ1-2, with D tentatively TRBD1 (5 bases). With 5 bases removed from V and 0 bases from J, the gap between germline ends came to 13 bases. This CDR3 is 15 amino acids long. Germline V gene data show CDR1 as SGHVS and CDR2 as FQNEAQ. CDR3 residues: CASSLQGSANYGYTF. The CDR3 nucleotides are TGTGCCAGCAGCCTGCAGGGATCGGCTAACTATGGCTACACCTTC.

This chain links TRBV6-5 with TRBJ1-2; 7 bases are shared with TRBD1. J lost 6 bases, V lost 1 base, and 2 bases had no gene match. Germline V lookup: CDR1 MNHEY, CDR2 SVGAGI. There are 13 residues in the CDR3. In nucleotides, the CDR3 is TGTGCCAGCAGTTACTTTACAGGGGATGGCTACACCTTC. Translation: CASSYFTGDGYTF.

The V gene is TRBV3-1 (or the pseudogene TRBV3-2), the J gene TRBJ2-5; the D is unclear. V was cut by 2 bases and J by 5 bases, with 9 bases left in between. The CDR3 sequence is 13 residues long. From germline, CDR1 is LGHDT and CDR2 YNNKEL (reference sequence). CDR3 residues: CASSQWSSETQYF. DNA of the CDR3: TGTGCCAGCAGCCAATGGAGTAGTGAGACCCAGTACTTC.

The rearrangement links TRBV4-1 to TRBJ1-5, with no clear D. CDR3 length equals 17 residues. V was shortened by 0 bases and J by 0 bases, with 12 bases between the two germline ends. Germline CDR1 reads MGHRA; CDR2 reads YSYEKL. CDR3 sequence: CASSQDREQYSNQPQHF. For the CDR3, the DNA is TGCGCCAGCAGCCAAGATCGGGAACAGTATAGCAATCAGCCCCAGCATTTT.

The rearrangement links TRBV4-3 to TRBJ1-2; no clear D. Between the trimmed V and J ends, which lost 3 bases and 7 bases, there was a span of 15 bases. CDR3 length: 14 amino acids. Germline V gives CDR1 LGHNA, CDR2 YSLEER. CDR3: CASSQALGDRGYTF. The CDR3 coding sequence is TGCGCCAGCAGCCAGGCCTTGGGAGACCGTGGCTACACCTTC.

The chain carries TRBV7-8 and TRBJ2-4; D possibly corresponds to TRBD2 (5 bases). This CDR3 comprises 12 residues. Germline V lookup: CDR1 SGHVS, CDR2 FQNEAQ. Trimming shortened V by 2 bases and J by 6 bases, and 5 bases separated the two germline ends. The CDR3 sequence: CASSLSGNIQYF. CDR3 DNA sequence: TGTGCCAGCAGCTTAAGCGGAAACATTCAGTACTTC.

The chain combines TRBV7-9 with TRBJ1-1; D is ambiguous. Looked up from germline, CDR1 is SEHNR and CDR2 is FQNEAQ (reference sequence). The CDR3 consists of 11 residues. Trimming removed 4 bases at V and 6 bases at J, with 6 bases between. CDR3 sequence reads: CASSSSSEAFF. The DNA for the CDR3 is TGTGCCAGCAGCTCTTCCTCTGAAGCTTTCTTT.

CDR3: CASSEREWQGYDYGYTF. DNA for the CDR3: TGTGCCAGCAGTGAACGAGAATGGCAGGGGTATGACTATGGCTACACCTTC. The chain uses TRBV6-1 and TRBJ1-2; TRBD1 is a possible D gene (6 bases). The V gene lost 2 bases and the J gene lost 3 bases, with 19 bases spanning the gap. CDR3 size: 17 residues. CDR1 and CDR2 from the germline V gene are MNHNS and SASEGT.

The rearrangement links TRBV30 to TRBJ1-3, with D unclear. The CDR3 has 11 residues. Per germline, CDR1 GTSNPN and CDR2 SVGIG (reference sequence). V lost 3 bases, J lost 3 bases, and 3 bases lay in between. CDR3 protein: CAWSVGNTIYF. For the CDR3, the DNA is TGTGCCTGGAGCGTTGGAAACACCATATATTTT.

This clone came up once. A read error is the likely source, as a far larger clone sits one nucleotide away. CDR3 sequence reads: CASSLVENTEAFF. CDR3 DNA: TGTGCCAGCAGCTTAGTAGAGAACACTGAAGCTTTCTTT. The rearrangement links TRBV11-2 to TRBJ1-1; unclear D gene. The CDR3 runs 13 residues. The germline CDR1 and CDR2 sequences are SGHAT and FQNNGV. Trimming took off 1 base at V and 1 base at J, with 4 bases between the two ends. The variable domain in full, completed from reference TRBV11-2 and TRBJ1-1, reads EAGVAQSPRYKIIEKRQSVAFWCNPISGHATLYWYQQILGQGPKLLIQFQNNGVVDDSQLPKDRFSAERLKGVDSTLKIQPAKLEDSAVYLCASSLVENTEAFFGQGTRLTVV.

J is TRBJ2-7 and V is TRBV6-1; the match to TRBD2 covers 9 bases. Germline V CDR1 and CDR2: MNHNS, SASEGT. J gave up 3 bases and V 2 bases, and 5 bases lay outside the gene matches. CDR3 length: 15 amino acids. CDR3 loop: CASSESLAGFYEQYF. CDR3 in DNA: TGTGCCAGCAGTGAAAGTCTAGCGGGGTTCTACGAGCAGTACTTC.

The chain combines TRBV7-3 with TRBJ2-2, with D possibly TRBD1 on 6 matching bases. This CDR3 is built from 15 residues. The V and J ends lost 0 bases and 6 bases respectively, with 11 bases between them. Germline CDR1 and CDR2: SGHTA and FQGTGA. The CDR3 is CASSLTGGQPGELFF. The CDR3 nucleotides are TGTGCCAGCAGCTTAACGGGTGGACAGCCCGGGGAGCTGTTTTTT.

The chain is built from TRBV28 and TRBJ1-4; D not certain. Germline CDR1 MDHEN, CDR2 SYDVKM. CDR3 size: 15 residues. V was trimmed by 6 bases and J by 3 bases, leaving 14 bases between them. The CDR3 coding sequence is TGTGCCAGCAGGCGCAACTCCCCCGCTAATGAAAAACTGTTTTTT. It specifies CASRRNSPANEKLFF.

The gene calls are TRBV6-2 or TRBV6-3 and TRBJ2-7; tentative D call: TRBD1 (6 bases). From germline, CDR1 is MNHEY and CDR2 SVGEGT. Trimming shortened V by 4 bases and J by 2 bases, and 15 bases separated the two germline ends. The CDR3 totals 15 residues. CDR3 bases: TGTGCCAGCAGTTCCGACAGGACCTTTACCTACGAGCAGTACTTC. Residues: CASSSDRTFTYEQYF.

V usage is TRBV10-3 and J usage is TRBJ1-2, with a weak D call TRBD1 (6 bases). Trimming stripped 3 bases from V and 7 bases from J, with 12 bases between. The CDR3 sequence is 13 residues long. Germline V gene lookup returns CDR1 ENHRY and CDR2 SYGVKD. The chain's CDR3 is CAISDLQGRGYTF. CDR3 sequence (DNA): TGTGCCATCAGTGACCTTCAGGGGCGTGGCTACACCTTC.